This T cell receptor (beta chain) is drawn from a study of PD-L1 blockade in urothelial cancer. There are 12 residues in the CDR3. Germline values: CDR1 SGHDT, CDR2 YYEEEE. Trimming took 4 bases from V and 14 from J; bases not matched to a gene: 9. Time point in this sample: pretreatment peripheral blood. Clones were sequenced by immunoSEQ multiplex PCR, and TCRdb holds only the in-frame ones, with some missing. The data hold tens of thousands of clones, with about 83% observed a single time. The chain carries TRBV5-6 and TRBJ2-1, with 7 bases fitting TRBD2. The sequence came from a man aged 60 to 69 with urothelial cancer. This material consisted of PBMCs, taken around atezolizumab (anti-PD-L1) treatment. In nucleotides, the CDR3 is TGTGCCAGCAGCGTCTGGGGGGGGGAAAAGTTCTTC. Its protein is CASSVWGGEKFF.